This entry features one T cell receptor (beta chain) sequence. Its antigen is unknown. TCRdb's table, derived via immunoSEQ multiplex PCR, lists solely in-frame clones and lacks some. The table records about 50,000 clones, 70% to 85% of them present only once. Trimming shortened V by 5 bases and J by 3 bases, and 13 bases separated the two germline ends. Germline CDR1 SGHTA, CDR2 FQGNSA. The CDR3 totals 15 residues. The sample originates from a study of OX40 agonist ivuxolimab in advanced cancers. Study-wide points: Antigens targeted by the expanded peripheral T cells were not determined.

The source material was CD4+ or CD8+ T cells sorted from blood, sampled in a trial of the OX40 agonist ivuxolimab. This receptor was taken from an adult with an advanced solid tumor such as melanoma, head and neck, liver or kidney cancer. V is TRBV7-2 and J is TRBJ1-4; TRBD1 might be the D (5 bases). CDR3 amino acids: CASSDNGDPNEKLFF. The CDR3 DNA reads TGTGCCAGCAGCGACAACGGGGACCCTAATGAAAAACTGTTTTTT.